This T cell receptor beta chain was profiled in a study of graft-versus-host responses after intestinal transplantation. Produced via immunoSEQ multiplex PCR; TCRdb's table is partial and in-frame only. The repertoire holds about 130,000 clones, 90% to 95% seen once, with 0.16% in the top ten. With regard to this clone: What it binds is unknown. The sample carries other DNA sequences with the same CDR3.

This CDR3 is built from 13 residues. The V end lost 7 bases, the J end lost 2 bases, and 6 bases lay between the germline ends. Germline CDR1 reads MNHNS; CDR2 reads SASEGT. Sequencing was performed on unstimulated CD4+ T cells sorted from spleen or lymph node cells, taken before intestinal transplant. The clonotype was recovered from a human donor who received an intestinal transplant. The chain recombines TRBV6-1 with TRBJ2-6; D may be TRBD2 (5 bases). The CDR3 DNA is TGTGCCAGCACGAGGGCTGGGGCCAACGTCCTGACTTTC. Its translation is CASTRAGANVLTF.